Below are 16 T cell receptor beta chains sequenced from a single sample in a study of CD8 T cells in ankylosing spondylitis. Study-wide results and caveats: Among TCR beta sequences, a motif of several highly homologous variants appeared characteristic of ankylosing spondylitis blood.

Their target antigens are unknown. TCRdb called the 5' RACE reads again in MiXCR, with one record for every CDR3 protein. The data contain hundreds of thousands of distinct CDR3 sequences, over 9.5% of them singletons. Sequenced sample: blood, either unsorted or a sorted T cell fraction (not recorded which). These receptors originate from a male donor with ankylosing spondylitis.

This clonotype was picked up many times. V gene TRBV5-1 combines with J gene TRBJ2-5; 8 bases agree with TRBD1. The J segment lost 1 base and the V segment lost 0 bases, leaving 5 bases of the junction unmatched. The CDR3 runs 16 residues. CDR1 is SGHRS, CDR2 YFSETQ, per germline. The CDR3 coding sequence is TGCGCCAGCAGCTTGGGTGGGACAGGAGGCCAAGAGACCCAGTACTTC. The encoded protein is CASSLGGTGGQETQYF.

This clonotype was observed a handful of times. This chain links TRBV7-2 with TRBJ1-2; D is ambiguous. CDR3 size: 12 residues. V lost 4 bases, J lost 7 bases, and 10 bases lay in between. Germline CDR1 SGHTA, CDR2 FQGNSA. The CDR3 loop is CASSSRASGYTF. The CDR3 bases are TGTGCCAGCAGCTCCCGAGCGAGTGGCTACACCTTC.

The chain has TRBV6-1 and TRBJ1-5, with TRBD1 as a possible D gene (5 bases). The CDR3 runs to 16 residues. The V end was cut by 5 bases, the J end by 6 bases, with 20 bases between. Looked up from germline, CDR1 is MNHNS and CDR2 is SASEGT. In nucleotides, the CDR3 is TGTGCCAGCAGTATTGGGGCCTCGGGGAGGGGTCAGCCCCAGCATTTT. Amino acids: CASSIGASGRGQPQHF.

There are many counts of this clonotype. The CDR3 DNA follows: TGCAGTGCTCGGGACGCGGGAGGGTTGAACACTGAAGCTTTCTTT. Translation: CSARDAGGLNTEAFF. V usage is TRBV20-1 and J usage is TRBJ1-1, with D possibly being TRBD1 (5 bases). Germline V CDR1 and CDR2: DFQATT, SNEGSKA (reference sequence). The ends were cut back, 5 bases at V and 0 bases at J, with 16 bases in the middle. CDR3 length: 15 amino acids.

This chain connects TRBV12-3 or TRBV12-4 to TRBJ1-2; 7 positions agree with TRBD1. The CDR3 runs 14 residues. The ends lost 3 bases at V and 5 bases at J; junction bases unmatched: 6. CDR3 amino acids: CASSFGQVGYGYTF. Here the CDR3 DNA reads TGTGCCAGCAGTTTCGGACAGGTTGGTTATGGCTACACCTTC.

This clonotype was counted ten times or more. The chain employs TRBV29-1 and TRBJ1-1; TRBD1 matches at 7 bases. Germline CDR1 is SQVTM and CDR2 is ANQGSEA. Trimming cost V 7 bases and J 0 bases; bases outside gene matches: 5. The CDR3 length is 13 residues. This CDR3 is CSGTGTVNTEAFF. The CDR3 DNA is TGCAGCGGCACCGGGACAGTGAACACTGAAGCTTTCTTT.

The chain joins TRBV5-1 to TRBJ2-1; either TRBD1 or TRBD2 may fit D (5 bases each). V gave up 6 bases and J gave up 9 bases, with 19 bases separating them. The CDR3 totals 14 residues. Germline assignment: CDR1 SGHRS and CDR2 YFSETQ. This CDR3 is CASKTWNYGGEQFF. The CDR3 region has the DNA TGCGCCAGCAAGACTTGGAACTATGGGGGTGAGCAGTTCTTC.

This clonotype occurred many times. The rearrangement uses TRBV18 and TRBJ2-3, with D possibly matching TRBD1 (6 bases). The CDR3 loop spans 18 amino acids. The germline CDR1 and CDR2 sequences are KGHSH and LQKENI. With 3 bases removed from V and 1 base from J, the gap between germline ends came to 20 bases. In nucleotides, the CDR3 is TGTGCCAGCTCACCCGTCTTGATGACAGGCTGGGGCACAGATACGCAGTATTTT. Translated: CASSPVLMTGWGTDTQYF.

This clonotype was found a few times. The V call is TRBV2, the J call TRBJ1-2, with TRBD1 identical over 10 bases. Unmatched junction bases numbered 13, after V lost 7 bases and J lost 14 bases. The CDR3 is 13 residues long. Germline lookup yields CDR1 SNHLY and CDR2 FYNNEI. This CDR3 is CASTGTGDSVRTF. In DNA form, the CDR3 reads TGTGCCAGCACTGGGACAGGGGACTCTGTGAGGACCTTC.

This clonotype came up a few times. The chain recombines TRBV12-5 with TRBJ1-2; the D is unclear. This CDR3 has 12 amino acids. Per germline, CDR1 LGHNT and CDR2 FRNRAP. Trimming shortened V by 4 bases and J by 8 bases, and 11 bases separated the two germline ends. The CDR3 DNA is TGTGCTAGTGGTTCGCGGACGGTCGGCTACACCTTC. As protein: CASGSRTVGYTF.

V gene TRBV4-3 combines with J gene TRBJ1-4; 7 bases are shared with TRBD1. This CDR3 has 15 residues. J lost 8 bases, V lost 3 bases, and 9 bases had no gene match. Germline lookup yields CDR1 LGHNA and CDR2 YSLEER. CDR3 in amino acids: CASSQQTGKGEKLFF. CDR3 coding DNA: TGCGCCAGCAGCCAGCAGACAGGGAAGGGGGAAAAACTGTTTTTT.

The chain recombines TRBV20-1 with TRBJ2-2, with D maybe TRBD1 (6 bases). There are 13 residues in the CDR3. In germline, CDR1 is DFQATT, CDR2 SNEGSKA (reference sequence). Trimming shortened V by 3 bases and J by 3 bases, and 8 bases separated the two germline ends. The CDR3 bases are TGCAGTGCTAGGGGACAAGACACCGGGGAGCTGTTTTTT. Its protein product is CSARGQDTGELFF.

This clonotype was observed a handful of times. The CDR3 protein is CASSAGGQETQYF. The CDR3 DNA follows: TGTGCCAGCAGCGCAGGGGGGCAAGAGACCCAGTACTTC. The chain couples TRBV7-3 to TRBJ2-5, with D perhaps TRBD1 (7 bases). The germline V gene has CDR1 SGHTA and CDR2 FQGTGA. The CDR3 is 13 amino acids. V lost 5 bases to trimming and J lost 2 bases, with 9 bases between them.

There are a few counts of this clonotype. The chain couples TRBV20-1 to TRBJ1-1, with D tentatively TRBD1 (6 bases). Germline loops: CDR1 DFQATT, CDR2 SNEGSKA (reference sequence). CDR3 length equals 12 residues. The CDR3 DNA reads TGCCGCGGAGGGGGGTCAAACACTGAAGCTTTCTTT. Its protein is CRGGGSNTEAFF.

The gene calls are TRBV6-5 and TRBJ2-5; 8 bases are shared with TRBD1. V lost 5 bases and J lost 4; bases outside the gene matches: 6. Per the germline V gene, CDR1 is MNHEY and CDR2 is SVGAGI. The length of the CDR3 is 14 residues. Here the CDR3 reads CASSTQGARETQYF. The CDR3 bases are TGTGCCAGCAGTACTCAGGGGGCGCGAGAGACCCAGTACTTC.

This clonotype came up a few times. The chain is built from TRBV20-1 and TRBJ2-3; 9 nucleotides line up with TRBD1. Per germline, CDR1 DFQATT and CDR2 SNEGSKA (reference sequence). The V gene end was trimmed by 4 bases and the J gene end by 2 bases; junction bases not matched to a gene: 7. The CDR3 is 15 residues long. The CDR3 nucleotides read TGCAGTGCTAATGACAGGGGGAGGAACACAGATACGCAGTATTTT. It translates to CSANDRGRNTDTQYF.